This T cell receptor (beta chain) was retrieved from a study of cytomegalovirus exposure and HLA in healthy donors. From germline, CDR1 is MDHEN and CDR2 SYDVKM. V lost 6 bases and J lost 7, with 19 bases in between. The CDR3 loop spans 16 amino acids. PCR was performed using 60 Vbeta and 13 Jbeta primers. The assay was immunoSEQ multiplex PCR, and TCRdb's table has in-frame clones only and misses some. The table has about 150,000 clones, around 74% seen once. This receptor was obtained from a man aged 50 to 60 in good health and CMV-seropositive. The chain is built from TRBV28 and TRBJ1-6; a weak D match, TRBD1 (6 bases). Sequencing input: PBMCs. The CDR3 DNA sequence: TGTGCCAGCAGCTCAACCGGACAGTGGCCCAATTCACCCCTCCACTTT. It specifies CASSSTGQWPNSPLHF.